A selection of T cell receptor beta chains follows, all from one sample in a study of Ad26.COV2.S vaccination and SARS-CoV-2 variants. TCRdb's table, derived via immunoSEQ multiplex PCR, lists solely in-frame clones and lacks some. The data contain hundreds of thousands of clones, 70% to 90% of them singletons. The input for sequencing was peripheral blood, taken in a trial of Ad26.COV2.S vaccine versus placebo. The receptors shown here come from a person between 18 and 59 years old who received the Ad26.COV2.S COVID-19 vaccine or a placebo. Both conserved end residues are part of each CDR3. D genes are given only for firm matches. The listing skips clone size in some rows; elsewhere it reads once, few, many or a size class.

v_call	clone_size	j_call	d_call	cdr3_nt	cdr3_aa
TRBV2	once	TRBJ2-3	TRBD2	TGTGCCAGCCGACGGACTAGCGGGGACGGAGATACGCAGTATTTT	CASRRTSGDGDTQYF
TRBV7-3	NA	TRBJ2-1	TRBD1	TGTGCCAGCAGCACGACAGGGAGCTCCTACAATGAGCAGTTCTTC	CASSTTGSSYNEQFF
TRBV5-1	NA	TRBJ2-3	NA	TGCGCCAGCAGCGGGGGGACTTGGGAGGAAGATACGCAGTATTTT	CASSGGTWEEDTQYF
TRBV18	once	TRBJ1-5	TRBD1	TGTGCCAGCTCACCGACAGGGTTGGGCAATCAGCCCCAGCATTTT	CASSPTGLGNQPQHF
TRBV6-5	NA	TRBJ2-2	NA	TGTGCCAGCAGTTACTGGGCAGGGGACACCGGGGAGCTGTTTTTT	CASSYWAGDTGELFF
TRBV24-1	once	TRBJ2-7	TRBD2	TGTGCCACCAGTGATCCCCGGGATAGCGGGAGCCGGTACGAGCAGTACTTC	CATSDPRDSGSRYEQYF
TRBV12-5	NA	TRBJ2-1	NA	TGTGCTAGTGGTTTCTCCGAGGGGGACTTCCTCTCCTACAATGAGCAGTTCTTC	CASGFSEGDFLSYNEQFF
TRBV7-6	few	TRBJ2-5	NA	TGTGCCAGCAGCCTGGGGGCTAGCGGCAACCAGGAGACCCAGTACTTC	CASSLGASGNQETQYF
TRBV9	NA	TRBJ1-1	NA	TGTGCCAGCAGCGTAGTGGCGGGGGCGGGCACTGAAGCTTTCTTT	CASSVVAGAGTEAFF
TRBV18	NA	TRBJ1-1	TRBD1	TGTGCCAGCTCAGACAGGGTGAACACTGAAGCTTTCTTT	CASSDRVNTEAFF
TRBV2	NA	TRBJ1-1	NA	TGTGCCAGCAGTGAAGGGGGCGGAGCTTTCTTT	CASSEGGGAFF
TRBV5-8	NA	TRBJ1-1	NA	TGTGCCAGCACCATCCGTCGGGGGAACACTGAAGCTTTCTTT	CASTIRRGNTEAFF
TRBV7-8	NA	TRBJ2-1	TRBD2	TGTGCCAGCAGCTTCCGACTAGCGGGAGGTGCCTACAATGAGCAGTTCTTC	CASSFRLAGGAYNEQFF
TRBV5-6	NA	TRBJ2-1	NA	TGTGCCAGCAGCTTGCTTTTTTCTCCGCTCATGGGGCAGTTCTTC	CASSLLFSPLMGQFF
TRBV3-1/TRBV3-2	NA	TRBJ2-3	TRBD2	TGTGCCAGCAGCCCCTTGGGGGGGTTGAGCACAGATACGCAGTATTTT	CASSPLGGLSTDTQYF
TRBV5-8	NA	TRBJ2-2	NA	TGTGCCAGCAGCCCCGGGTTATCCGACACCGGGGAGCTGTTTTTT	CASSPGLSDTGELFF